This passage covers 19 T cell receptor beta chains from one sample sequenced in a study of Ad26.COV2.S vaccination and SARS-CoV-2 variants. Clones were read by immunoSEQ multiplex PCR, and TCRdb kept only the in-frame ones, dropping some. Of approximately 300,000 clones detected, just under 85% appear once; the ten largest clones hold approximately 2.1%. Treatment noted: 15 to 20 received Ad26.COV2.S at low or high dose, single or two shots; 5 received placebo; per-sample allocation not given. Each sample was drawn 63 days after the first injection (of vaccine or placebo). The starting material was peripheral blood, obtained in a trial of Ad26.COV2.S vaccine versus placebo. The receptors shown here come from a person between 18 and 65 years old who received the Ad26.COV2.S COVID-19 vaccine or a placebo.

The chain carries TRBV19 and TRBJ1-2, with a weak D call TRBD1 (5 bases). The CDR3 has 13 amino acids. Trimming took off 3 bases at V and 8 bases at J, with 13 bases between the two ends. Germline V gene sequence: CDR1 LNHDA, CDR2 SQIVND (reference sequence). This CDR3 reads CASSMGEYGGYTF. CDR3 DNA sequence: TGTGCCAGTAGTATGGGGGAGTATGGAGGCTACACCTTC.

The chain links TRBV9 to TRBJ1-1; weak D call: TRBD1 (5 bases). The germline CDR1 and CDR2 sequences are SGDLS and YYNGEE. The CDR3 is 17 amino acids. With 3 bases removed from V and 1 base from J, the gap between germline ends came to 19 bases. CDR3 sequence: CASSAITGIRANTEAFF. As DNA, the CDR3 is TGTGCCAGCAGCGCAATTACAGGAATTAGAGCGAACACTGAAGCTTTCTTT. Combining the CDR3 with reference TRBV9 and TRBJ1-1 gives the whole variable domain DSGVTQTPKHLITATGQRVTLRCSPRSGDLSVYWYQQSLDQGLQFLIQYYNGEERAKGNILERFSAQQFPDLHSELNLSSLELGDSALYFCASSAITGIRANTEAFFGQGTRLTVV.

To note about this clone: Its ends do not fully match the called genes, so a read error is possible. The gene calls are TRBV20-1 and TRBJ2-3; 8 positions match TRBD2. The V gene's germline CDR1 is DFQATT and CDR2 SNEGSKA (reference sequence). The CDR3 covers 11 residues. CDR3 DNA: TGCAGTGCTATCGTAGGGGGACTAGTGGTTTTT. It encodes CSAIVGGLVVF.

The genes are TRBV28 and TRBJ1-6; D is perhaps TRBD1 (6 bases). The V gene lost 5 bases and the J gene lost 7 bases, with 18 bases spanning the gap. Germline lookup yields CDR1 MDHEN and CDR2 SYDVKM. CDR3 length: 16 residues. The CDR3 sequence is CASSPSSRGGNSPLHF. CDR3 nucleotides: TGTGCCAGCAGTCCCTCCTCGAGGGGGGGAAATTCACCCCTCCACTTT. The full variable domain, with the rest looked up from reference TRBV28 and TRBJ1-6, is DVKVTQSSRYLVKRTGEKVFLECVQDMDHENMFWYRQDPGLGLRLIYFSYDVKMKEKGDIPEGYSVSREKKERFSLILESASTNQTSMYLCASSPSSRGGNSPLHFGNGTRLTVT.

The chain combines TRBV6-5 with TRBJ1-1, with D possibly being TRBD1 (6 bases). The V gene lost 7 bases and the J gene lost 3 bases, with 12 bases spanning the gap. The CDR3 contains 13 residues. The germline V gene encodes CDR1 MNHEY and CDR2 SVGAGI. CDR3: CASKQGMDTEAFF. The CDR3 DNA sequence: TGTGCCAGCAAACAGGGAATGGACACTGAAGCTTTCTTT.

This clone was recorded at least ten times. This chain uses TRBV9 with TRBJ2-3; D is unresolved. Germline V lookup: CDR1 SGDLS, CDR2 YYNGEE. This CDR3 has 13 amino acids. V was trimmed by 4 bases and J by 0 bases, leaving 6 bases between them. The CDR3 region has the DNA TGTGCCAGCAGCTTAACTAGCACAGATACGCAGTATTTT. Amino acids: CASSLTSTDTQYF.

Only one count was recorded for this clone. For the CDR3, the DNA is TGTGCCAGCAACGCAGGGGCCCCAACAGAGACCCAGTACTTC. Encoded protein: CASNAGAPTETQYF. The chain joins TRBV21-1 to TRBJ2-5; the DNA was not compared with TRBD1, the D call given in the table. TRBV21-1 is given as a pseudogene. The CDR3 extends over 14 amino acids.

CDR3 residues: CASSSQGAGTDTQYF. CDR3 nucleotide sequence: TGCGCCAGCAGCTCCCAGGGGGCCGGGACAGATACGCAGTATTTT. The chain uses TRBV5-1 and TRBJ2-3; 8 bases map to TRBD1. The CDR3 is 15 amino acids. Germline V gene sequence: CDR1 SGHRS, CDR2 YFSETQ. With 3 bases clipped from V and 3 bases from J, the junction kept 6 bases outside the gene matches.

This sequence joins TRBV18 and TRBJ2-2; 9 bases fit TRBD1. The CDR3 is made up of 17 amino acids. J lost 3 bases, V lost 0 bases, and 5 bases had no gene match. Per germline, CDR1 KGHSH and CDR2 LQKENI. CDR3 loop: CASSPPRQGDDTGELFF. Written as DNA, the CDR3 is TGTGCCAGCTCACCACCCCGACAGGGGGACGACACCGGGGAGCTGTTTTTT. Variable domain in full (rest from reference TRBV18 and TRBJ2-2): NAGVMQNPRHLVRRRGQEARLRCSPMKGHSHVYWYRQLPEEGLKFMVYLQKENIIDESGMPKERFSAEFPKEGPSILRIQQVVRGDSAAYFCASSPPRQGDDTGELFFGEGSRLTVL.

The rearrangement joins TRBV27 to TRBJ2-3; TRBD2 matches 8 bases. This CDR3 spans 16 amino acids. Germline-derived CDR1 and CDR2 are MNHEY and SMNVEV (reference sequence). The V and J ends lost 2 bases and 2 bases, in that order; junction bases with no gene match: 6. CDR3 amino acids: CASSLTRGDLTDTQYF. CDR3 nucleotides: TGTGCCAGCAGTTTAACGCGGGGGGACCTCACAGATACGCAGTATTTT.

The rearrangement links TRBV10-3 to TRBJ1-4, with 7 bases lining up with TRBD1. The germline V gene has CDR1 ENHRY and CDR2 SYGVKD. The CDR3 is 15 amino acids. V lost 3 bases and J lost 3; bases outside the gene matches: 4. CDR3 amino acids: CAISDIRGPNEKLFF. In DNA, the CDR3 is TGTGCCATCAGTGATATTAGGGGGCCTAATGAAAAACTGTTTTTT.

V usage is TRBV5-6 and J usage is TRBJ1-6, with 8 bases aligning to TRBD1. This CDR3 contains 14 residues. The germline V gene has CDR1 SGHDT and CDR2 YYEEEE. V lost 3 bases to trimming and J lost 10 bases; unmatched junction nucleotides: 6. CDR3 sequence (DNA): TGTGCCAGCAGCTGGGGGACAGGAGGATCACCCCTCCACTTT. This codes for CASSWGTGGSPLHF.

The chain joins TRBV5-1 to TRBJ2-2; TRBD1 aligns across 7 bases. CDR3 length: 15 residues. The V gene end was trimmed by 4 bases and the J gene end by 4 bases; junction bases not matched to a gene: 7. CDR1 SGHRS and CDR2 YFSETQ come from the germline V gene. CDR3 sequence reads: CASSRQGDPTGELFF. CDR3 sequence (DNA): TGCGCCAGCAGCCGACAGGGCGATCCCACCGGGGAGCTGTTTTTT.

The genes are TRBV4-1 and TRBJ2-1; possibly TRBD1 for D (6 bases). The V gene's germline CDR1 is MGHRA and CDR2 YSYEKL. V lost 3 bases and J 9 bases, leaving 15 bases between the germline ends. CDR3 length equals 14 residues. CDR3 region: CASSQPYRDGEQFF. In nucleotides, the CDR3 is TGCGCCAGCAGCCAGCCTTACAGGGATGGTGAGCAGTTCTTC.

The gene calls are TRBV29-1 and TRBJ1-4, with TRBD1 as a possible D gene (6 bases). The CDR3 covers 14 residues. Germline V CDR1 and CDR2: SQVTM, ANQGSEA. With 8 bases removed from V and 1 base from J, the gap between germline ends came to 14 bases. CDR3 nucleotides: TGCAGCAGTTACAGGGATAAAACTAATGAAAAACTGTTTTTT. As protein: CSSYRDKTNEKLFF.

The chain joins TRBV24-1 to TRBJ2-1; TRBD1 is a possible D gene (6 bases). V lost 3 bases, J lost 5 bases, and 16 bases lay in between. The CDR3 covers 16 residues. The germline CDR1 and CDR2 sequences are KGHDR and SFDVKD. CDR3 loop: CATSDPARGDNNEQFF. The CDR3 DNA reads TGTGCCACCAGTGATCCCGCCAGGGGAGACAACAATGAGCAGTTCTTC.

J is TRBJ2-7 and V is TRBV11-3; 8 bases map to TRBD2. V was pared by 2 bases and J by 2 bases, with 5 bases of the junction left unmatched. This CDR3 region has 15 residues. The germline V gene has CDR1 SGHNT and CDR2 YENEEA. The CDR3, as DNA: TGTGCCAGCAGCTTACAGCGGGGGCCTCCCTACGAGCAGTACTTC. Its protein is CASSLQRGPPYEQYF.

Of note for this clone: The same CDR3 is also encoded by other DNA sequences in this sample. V gene TRBV5-1 combines with J gene TRBJ2-7; the D is unclear. Between the trimmed V and J ends, which lost 1 base and 3 bases, there was a span of 8 bases. There are 13 residues in the CDR3. CDR1 and CDR2 (germline): SGHRS, YFSETQ. This CDR3 is CASSLNTFYEQYF. As DNA, the CDR3 is TGCGCCAGCAGCTTGAATACCTTCTACGAGCAGTACTTC.

In its sample, this clone was seen many times. The chain recombines TRBV11-2 with TRBJ2-7; 7 bases map to TRBD1. Germline CDR1 is SGHAT and CDR2 is FQNNGV. J was trimmed by 3 bases and V by 1 base; bases with no gene match: 6. CDR3 length: 15 amino acids. Here the CDR3 reads CASSLAGGNIYEQYF. The CDR3, as DNA: TGTGCCAGCAGCTTAGCAGGGGGAAACATCTACGAGCAGTACTTC.